This T cell receptor beta chain derives from a study of a mutant IDH1 vaccine in newly diagnosed glioma (dated by TCRdb to the early 2020s). For context, the study as a whole: Vaccination was initiated 4-6 weeks after radiotherapy alone, or concurrently with temozolomide cycles in the chemotherapy-containing groups. Visit V12 was the week-35 safety follow-up and visit V13 was the week-47 end of study. Prior to enrollment, patients had been given standard therapy consisting of radiotherapy alone, temozolomide alone, or radiochemotherapy with temozolomide, with the combination given to most patients. Longitudinal TCRB deep sequencing was done for 25 to 30 treated patients, wherever samples were available for exploratory analyses. Of the approximately 30 treated patients, around 62% were male and approximately 38% were female, and a mean age of roughly 40 years was recorded. Peripheral blood samples were drawn at six visits, namely V03 (baseline), V05, V07, V10, V12 and V13.

Details on this clone: Its antigen remains unidentified. No base quality information exists; no much larger clone differs at one position.

CDR3 length: 14 amino acids, cysteine to phenylalanine. Left in the record is the CDR3 DNA by itself, 42 bases read in frame from the first base. CDR1 and CDR2 are read off the germline V gene as SGHRS and YFSETQ. The germline ends are 10 bases apart after V is trimmed by 4 bases and J by 0 bases. The time point label, read with the paper, signifies: week 35, safety follow-up. Each vaccine dose, consisting of 300 ug of a 20-mer mutant IDH1 peptide in Montanide, was administered subcutaneously with topical imiquimod. Eight vaccinations were administered to patients in weeks 1, 3, 5, 7, 11, 15, 19 and 23, corresponding to visits V03 through V10. The donors had newly diagnosed IDH1-mutant astrocytomas of WHO grade 3 or 4 that showed loss of nuclear ATRX. The samples were drawn from NOA16, a multicentre, single-arm, open-label phase I trial in Germany that tested a mutant IDH1 peptide vaccine in humans for the first time. Genomic DNA for TCRB sequencing was extracted from EDTA blood using the DNeasy Blood and Tissue Kit.

The receptor library was made with the immunoSEQ multiplex PCR assay. Following the manufacturer's protocol, the hsTCRB Kit was used to amplify rearranged TCR beta chain sequences. TCRB libraries were sequenced on an Illumina MiSeq. The study's processing was this. The proprietary platform of the kit vendor was used for demultiplexing, trimming and gene mapping. In TCRdb, the immuneACCESS table is reduced to in-frame sequences with V and J assigned. These tables do not hold every clone; where another copy was compared, an unresolved V gene accounts for under half, and the others remain unexplained. That table is the source of V, J and clone size, and D and trimming were worked out from the DNA. A total of 30,000 to 40,000 clones appear in this sample, approximately 78% of them only once. The ten largest account for over 6% of the sample. Findings and caveats that apply to the study as a whole: It was noted by the authors that analyses of patient blood samples could not be reproduced owing to sample limitations. Across multiple MHC alleles, vaccine-induced immune responses were seen in more than 80% of patients. Selection of PBMC samples for TCRB deep sequencing was based on availability. Pseudoprogression appeared unrelated to alterations in the top peripheral T cell clonotypes detected by TCRB sequencing.

The TCR sequence derives from a woman between 18 and 29 years old with glioma. Sequenced here: PBMCs, sampled from a glioma patient whose treatment included an IDH1 peptide vaccine. Recombination linked TRBV5-1 to TRBJ1-2; a weak D assignment points to TRBD1 (5 bases agree). The nucleotides read TGCGCCAGCAGCCGGGACGGGACTAACTATGGCTACACCTTC. Translated, this gives CASSRDGTNYGYTF.